These 22 T cell receptor beta chains originate from one sample sequenced in a study of cytomegalovirus exposure and HLA in healthy donors. Clones were sequenced by immunoSEQ multiplex PCR, and TCRdb holds only the in-frame ones, with some missing. The sample yields some 84,000 clones, roughly 91% seen once. The specimen sequenced was PBMCs. The receptors were gathered from a man aged 30 to 45 in good health and CMV-seronegative.

CDR3 nucleotides: TGTGCCAGTATCAACCGGGACAAAAACACTGAAGCTTTCTTT. It is translated as CASINRDKNTEAFF. The chain joins TRBV19 to TRBJ1-1; possibly TRBD1 for D (6 bases). Trimming stripped 7 bases from V and 2 bases from J, with 14 bases between. This CDR3 contains 14 residues. Germline V CDR1 and CDR2: LNHDA, SQIVND (reference sequence).

V and J are TRBV7-8 and TRBJ1-4; tentatively, D is TRBD1 (6 bases). The CDR3 totals 17 residues. V was pared by 1 base and J by 3 bases, with 15 bases between. CDR1 is SGHVS, CDR2 FQNEAQ, per germline. CDR3: CASSLGLGDIANEKLFF. The CDR3 DNA reads as TGTGCCAGCAGCTTAGGTCTGGGGGACATTGCTAATGAAAAACTGTTTTTT.

The chain carries TRBV5-1 and TRBJ2-7, with D uncertain. Germline V lookup: CDR1 SGHRS, CDR2 YFSETQ. Trimming shortened V by 1 base and J by 1 base, and 9 bases separated the two germline ends. This CDR3 has 14 amino acids. CDR3 amino acids: CASSLTTESYEQYF. The CDR3 DNA follows: TGCGCCAGCAGCTTGACGACGGAGTCCTACGAGCAGTACTTC.

The V call is TRBV6-1, the J call TRBJ2-7; D is unclear. Per the germline V gene, CDR1 is MNHNS and CDR2 is SASEGT. The CDR3 length is 11 residues. V was clipped by 6 bases and J by 3 bases, with 6 bases between them. The CDR3 region is CASRYSYEQYF. As DNA, the CDR3 is TGTGCCAGCAGGTACAGCTACGAGCAGTACTTC.

As for this clone: This same CDR3 is encoded by further DNA sequences in the sample. V is TRBV2 and J is TRBJ2-1; 8 nucleotides match TRBD2. Looked up from germline, CDR1 is SNHLY and CDR2 is FYNNEI. This CDR3 has 16 residues. V shed 4 bases, J shed 7 bases, and the junction held 12 bases outside the gene matches. CDR3 sequence reads: CASSGGGGGMYNEQFF. The CDR3 DNA follows: TGTGCCAGCAGTGGGGGCGGCGGGGGGATGTATAATGAGCAGTTCTTC. Full variable domain (rest looked up from reference TRBV2 and TRBJ2-1): EPEVTQTPSHQVTQMGQEVILRCVPISNHLYFYWYRQILGQKVEFLVSFYNNEISEKSEIFDDQFSVERPDGSNFTLKIRSTKLEDSAMYFCASSGGGGGMYNEQFFGPGTRLTVL.

This clone was recorded once. V gene TRBV4-2 combines with J gene TRBJ1-1, with 7 bases fitting TRBD1. The CDR3 runs 18 residues. The V gene end was trimmed by 0 bases and the J gene end by 5 bases; junction bases not matched to a gene: 15. Germline CDR1 LGHNA, CDR2 YNFKEQ. The chain's CDR3 is CASSQDGGQDGRGTEAFF. In DNA, the CDR3 is TGTGCCAGCAGCCAAGATGGAGGACAGGATGGCAGAGGAACTGAAGCTTTCTTT.

This clone appeared a single time. V and J are TRBV28 and TRBJ1-4, with 9 bases lining up with TRBD1. There are 14 residues in the CDR3. J was trimmed by 8 bases and V by 6 bases; bases with no gene match: 7. Germline V CDR1 and CDR2: MDHEN, SYDVKM. CDR3 sequence reads: CASRTGQGKEKLFF. DNA for the CDR3: TGTGCCAGCAGGACGGGACAGGGAAAAGAAAAACTGTTTTTT.

The chain combines TRBV19 with TRBJ1-2, with D unresolved. The CDR3 runs to 13 residues. Germline V gene data show CDR1 as LNHDA and CDR2 as SQIVND (reference sequence). V lost 7 bases, J lost 8 bases, and 17 bases lay in between. The CDR3 spells CASTNDRSGGYTF. The CDR3 DNA is TGTGCCAGTACCAATGACCGGAGTGGCGGCTACACCTTC. The full variable domain, rest sourced from reference TRBV19 and TRBJ1-2, is DGGITQSPKYLFRKEGQNVTLSCEQNLNHDAMYWYRQDPGQGLRLIYYSQIVNDFQKGDIAEGYSVSREKKESFPLTVTSAQKNPTAFYLCASTNDRSGGYTFGSGTRLTVV.

This chain links TRBV19 with TRBJ1-5, with D hard to call. Germline lookup yields CDR1 LNHDA and CDR2 SQIVND (reference sequence). The V end was cut by 7 bases, the J end by 0 bases, with 13 bases between. This CDR3 is 15 amino acids long. The CDR3 is CASKDPGFSNQPQHF. The CDR3 bases are TGTGCCAGTAAAGACCCAGGCTTTAGCAATCAGCCCCAGCATTTT. The variable domain in full, with the rest retrieved from reference TRBV19 and TRBJ1-5, is DGGITQSPKYLFRKEGQNVTLSCEQNLNHDAMYWYRQDPGQGLRLIYYSQIVNDFQKGDIAEGYSVSREKKESFPLTVTSAQKNPTAFYLCASKDPGFSNQPQHFGDGTRLSIL.

Concerning this clone: This CDR3 is also generated by other DNA sequences in the sample. The CDR3 nucleotides read TGTGCCAGCAGTCCCAGGAACACTGAAGCTTTCTTT. This sequence encodes CASSPRNTEAFF. The chain employs TRBV7-9 and TRBJ1-1; D gene ambiguous. The germline V and J ends were trimmed by 6 bases and 1 base, with 6 bases remaining between them. Germline V gene lookup returns CDR1 SEHNR and CDR2 FQNEAQ (reference sequence). The CDR3 covers 12 residues.

The V gene is TRBV2, the J gene TRBJ2-3, with 10 positions matching TRBD2. J lost 2 bases, V lost 6 bases, and 14 bases had no gene match. Germline V gene lookup returns CDR1 SNHLY and CDR2 FYNNEI. CDR3 length equals 18 residues. This CDR3 is CASRGPGFSGRHTDTQYF. The CDR3 DNA reads as TGTGCCAGCAGGGGGCCCGGTTTTAGCGGGAGGCACACAGATACGCAGTATTTT.

The chain is built from TRBV11-3 and TRBJ2-7; D unclear. V lost 2 bases to trimming and J lost 7 bases, with 15 bases between them. CDR3 length: 14 amino acids. The V gene's germline CDR1 is SGHNT and CDR2 YENEEA. CDR3 DNA sequence: TGTGCCAGCAGCTTACGGTCCATCGGTGAGGAGCAGTACTTC. Its translation is CASSLRSIGEEQYF.

There are a few counts of this clone. J is TRBJ2-7 and V is TRBV6-1; tentative D call: TRBD2 (5 bases). This CDR3 region has 12 residues. CDR1 is MNHNS, CDR2 SASEGT, per germline. V shed 6 bases and J shed 4 bases, with 10 bases lying between them. Here the CDR3 DNA reads TGTGCCAGCAGCCCGGACTTTTACGAGCAGTACTTC. Amino acids: CASSPDFYEQYF.

The CDR3 DNA reads TGTGCCAGCAGCTTAAAGGTTCTTGGGGAGATGAACACTGAAGCTTTCTTT. Encoded protein: CASSLKVLGEMNTEAFF. The V call is TRBV11-2, the J call TRBJ1-1; D remains unclear. With 2 bases removed from V and 0 bases from J, the gap between germline ends came to 16 bases. Germline CDR1 reads SGHAT; CDR2 reads FQNNGV. CDR3 length equals 17 residues.

The V and J genes are TRBV5-5 and TRBJ1-1; TRBD1 agrees at 10 bases. With V trimmed by 4 bases and J by 5 bases, 8 bases remained unmatched. From germline, CDR1 is SGHKS and CDR2 YYEKEE (reference sequence). The CDR3 length is 15 residues. In DNA form, the CDR3 reads TGTGCCAGCAGCCCGACAGGGGGCGCAGGGACTGAAGCTTTCTTT. Protein: CASSPTGGAGTEAFF.

This clone occurred once. This chain uses TRBV6-1 with TRBJ2-7; a possible D gene is TRBD1 (5 bases). This CDR3 spans 15 amino acids. The germline V and J ends were trimmed by 0 bases and 3 bases, with 12 bases remaining between them. Looked up from germline, CDR1 is MNHNS and CDR2 is SASEGT. CDR3 coding DNA: TGTGCCAGCAGTGAAGCGCGCAGGGCCAACTACGAGCAGTACTTC. Translating it yields CASSEARRANYEQYF.

V and J are TRBV28 and TRBJ2-4, with TRBD2 identical over 12 bases. V dropped 8 bases and J dropped 0; count of bases not matched to a gene: 14. The CDR3 covers 19 residues. CDR1 MDHEN and CDR2 SYDVKM come from the germline V gene. CDR3: CASGTLAGGRYVAKNIQYF. CDR3 DNA: TGTGCCAGCGGAACACTAGCGGGGGGTCGATATGTAGCCAAAAACATTCAGTACTTC.

The chain recombines TRBV5-4 with TRBJ2-3; TRBD1 agrees at 7 bases. Germline values: CDR1 SGHNT, CDR2 YYREEE (reference sequence). V trimming: 3 bases; J trimming: 2 bases; junction bases outside the gene matches: 9. The CDR3 consists of 16 residues. CDR3 sequence reads: CASSSLGGLYTDTQYF. DNA of the CDR3: TGTGCCAGCAGCTCTTTAGGGGGCCTCTACACAGATACGCAGTATTTT.

J is TRBJ2-3 and V is TRBV19; TRBD2 matches 9 bases. Trimming took 5 bases from V and 6 from J; bases not matched to a gene: 3. The CDR3 totals 13 residues. Germline CDR1 is LNHDA and CDR2 is SQIVND (reference sequence). The CDR3: CASSWRGGDTQYF. The CDR3 DNA sequence: TGTGCCAGTAGTTGGCGGGGGGGGGATACGCAGTATTTT.

This clone was seen only a few times. This chain uses TRBV6-5 with TRBJ1-2; 9 nucleotides align to TRBD1. Germline V gene data show CDR1 as MNHEY and CDR2 as SVGAGI. V was pared by 6 bases and J by 3 bases, with 8 bases of the junction left unmatched. There are 15 residues in the CDR3. The CDR3 bases are TGTGCCAGCAGCCGAACAGGGGGCCCCTACTATGGCTACACCTTC. As protein: CASSRTGGPYYGYTF.

The chain is built from TRBV7-3 and TRBJ2-3; no definite D call. This CDR3 has 14 residues. The V and J ends lost 6 bases and 1 base respectively, with 11 bases between them. Looked up from germline, CDR1 is SGHTA and CDR2 is FQGTGA. The CDR3 reads CASSQVGGTDTQYF. Written as DNA, the CDR3 is TGTGCCAGCAGTCAGGTTGGCGGCACAGATACGCAGTATTTT.

In nucleotides, the CDR3 is TGCGCCAGCAGCCTCGGACAGGACACTGAAGCTTTCTTT. Its translation is CASSLGQDTEAFF. This sequence joins TRBV5-1 and TRBJ1-1, with 7 bases identical to TRBD1. Germline-derived CDR1 and CDR2 are SGHRS and YFSETQ. Trimming removed 4 bases from V and 3 bases from J; junction bases left unmatched: 3. The CDR3 extends over 13 amino acids.